This passage covers 30 T cell receptor beta chains from one sample sequenced in a study of T cells in Graves' hyperthyroidism and ophthalmopathy. TCR beta CDR3 region amplification was performed from RNA transcripts. Primed by the HTBI set, a first-round RT-PCR was run on the TCR CDR3. TCRdb processed the multiplex PCR reads anew with MiXCR; each CDR3 protein has one entry. The table records a few hundred thousand distinct CDR3 sequences, about half of them present only once. The sequencing sample was made of peripheral blood or thyroid tissue (not recorded which). Receptor source: a woman aged 18-29 years with Graves' hyperthyroidism.

This clonotype was counted at least ten times. V and J are TRBV29-1 and TRBJ2-7; D is unresolved. The CDR3 covers 13 residues. V gave up 3 bases and J gave up 1 base, with 10 bases separating them. The germline V gene encodes CDR1 SQVTM and CDR2 ANQGSEA. The CDR3 DNA follows: TGCAGCGTTGAGATTTGGGGTTCCTACGAGCAGTACTTC. As protein: CSVEIWGSYEQYF.

This clonotype was picked up a small number of times. V gene TRBV12-3 or TRBV12-4 combines with J gene TRBJ1-4; D is uncertain. This CDR3 is 15 amino acids long. With 6 bases removed from V and 0 bases from J, the gap between germline ends came to 11 bases. As DNA, the CDR3 is TGTGCCAGCAGGGACTCAGTTGCAACTAATGAAAAACTGTTTTTT. The encoded protein is CASRDSVATNEKLFF.

DNA for the CDR3: TGTGCCAGCAGCTTAGGCGGACTTTTAGGGTTGATCACTGAAGCTTTCTTT. Translating gives CASSLGGLLGLITEAFF. The chain combines TRBV11-2 with TRBJ1-1, with no clear D. CDR3 length equals 17 residues. In germline, CDR1 is SGHAT, CDR2 FQNNGV. Trimming stripped 1 base from V and 4 bases from J, with 19 bases between. The whole variable domain, remainder taken from reference TRBV11-2 and TRBJ1-1, is EAGVAQSPRYKIIEKRQSVAFWCNPISGHATLYWYQQILGQGPKLLIQFQNNGVVDDSQLPKDRFSAERLKGVDSTLKIQPAKLEDSAVYLCASSLGGLLGLITEAFFGQGTRLTVV.

This clonotype was observed a handful of times. V gene TRBV7-6 combines with J gene TRBJ2-7, with 11 bases matching TRBD1. The germline gives CDR1 SGHVS, CDR2 FNYEAQ. The CDR3 has 16 residues. With 5 bases clipped from V and 3 bases from J, the junction kept 9 bases outside the gene matches. The CDR3 DNA follows: TGTGCCAGCAGCCCCGGTGCGGGGACAGGGGGCTACGAGCAGTACTTC. Translating it yields CASSPGAGTGGYEQYF.

This chain joins TRBV5-1 and TRBJ2-7; a possible D gene is TRBD2 (6 bases). Trimming removed 6 bases at V and 5 bases at J, with 18 bases between. In germline, CDR1 is SGHRS, CDR2 YFSETQ. The CDR3 length is 14 residues. The CDR3 loop is CASNHLGGDHEQYF. CDR3 DNA: TGCGCCAGCAACCACCTGGGGGGAGACCACGAGCAGTACTTC.

This clonotype was seen at least ten times. The chain uses TRBV29-1 and TRBJ2-7, with 7 bases identical to TRBD2. Germline V gives CDR1 SQVTM, CDR2 ANQGSEA. Trimming cost V 4 bases and J 4 bases; bases outside gene matches: 4. This CDR3 is 12 amino acids long. CDR3 nucleotides: TGCAGCGTTGCGGAAGCGGGATACGAGCAGTACTTC. As protein: CSVAEAGYEQYF.

This clonotype was counted a single time. V usage is TRBV7-2 and J usage is TRBJ1-1, with 7 bases lining up with TRBD1. Germline CDR1 SGHTA, CDR2 FQGNSA. Losses at the gene ends were 7 bases for V and 1 base for J; bases not matched to a gene: 3. The CDR3 is 13 residues long. The CDR3 loop is CASKQGQNTEAFF. For the CDR3, the DNA is TGTGCCAGCAAACAGGGGCAGAACACTGAAGCTTTCTTT.

This clonotype was recorded a few times. This chain joins TRBV6-1 and TRBJ1-3; weak D call: TRBD1 (5 bases). The germline CDR1 and CDR2 sequences are MNHNS and SASEGT. This CDR3 is built from 14 residues. V lost 5 bases and J 4 bases, leaving 12 bases between the germline ends. CDR3 in amino acids: CASSKEGVGNTIYF. CDR3 coding DNA: TGTGCCAGCAGTAAAGAAGGGGTAGGAAACACCATATATTTT.

V usage is TRBV20-1 and J usage is TRBJ1-5; D unclear. Trimming removed 6 bases at V and 3 bases at J, with 18 bases between. The CDR3 runs 15 residues. Germline V CDR1 and CDR2: DFQATT, SNEGSKA (reference sequence). Here the CDR3 DNA reads TGCAGTGCAAAAGACCGGGTGGCGGTCAATCAGCCCCAGCATTTT. It is translated as CSAKDRVAVNQPQHF.

A word on this clonotype: One base away lies a much larger clone, so this may be a sequencing read error. The rearrangement joins TRBV2 to TRBJ1-4, with D maybe TRBD1 (5 bases). CDR3 length: 14 residues. Per the germline V gene, CDR1 is SNHLY and CDR2 is FYNNEI. The CDR3 DNA is TGTGCCAGCAGTCGAGGGACGGCGGGTGACAAACTGCTTTTT. Amino acid sequence: CASSRGTAGDKLLF.

The chain has TRBV7-9 and TRBJ2-5, with TRBD2 matching 12 bases. With V trimmed by 1 base and J by 6 bases, 6 bases remained unmatched. Germline CDR1 and CDR2: SEHNR and FQNEAQ (reference sequence). The CDR3 contains 16 residues. This CDR3 is CASSLGASGRGQTQYF. DNA for the CDR3: TGTGCCAGCAGCTTAGGGGCTAGCGGGAGGGGACAGACCCAGTACTTC.

Only a few counts were recorded for this clonotype. The chain has TRBV20-1 and TRBJ2-7; 13 bases align to TRBD2. Unmatched junction bases numbered 4, after V lost 0 bases and J lost 2 bases. Per the germline V gene, CDR1 is DFQATT and CDR2 is SNEGSKA (reference sequence). The CDR3 totals 16 residues. CDR3 sequence reads: CSARDHGTSGTYEQYF. The CDR3 DNA sequence: TGCAGTGCTAGAGATCACGGGACTAGCGGGACCTACGAGCAGTACTTC.

Turning to this clonotype: One base away lies a much larger clone, so this may be a sequencing read error. The chain uses TRBV10-3 and TRBJ1-5; 7 bases are shared with TRBD1. V lost 2 bases to trimming and J lost 1 base; unmatched junction nucleotides: 8. The CDR3 sequence is 17 residues long. The germline V gene has CDR1 ENHRY and CDR2 SYGVKD. CDR3 protein: CAISEANRGWSNQPQHF. CDR3 in DNA: TGTGCCATCAGTGAGGCAAACAGGGGATGGAGCAATCAGCCCCAGCATTTT.

This clonotype was seen a handful of times. V usage is TRBV9 and J usage is TRBJ1-6, with unresolved D. This CDR3 spans 15 amino acids. V gave up 0 bases and J gave up 10 bases, with 14 bases separating them. The germline CDR1 and CDR2 sequences are SGDLS and YYNGEE. The CDR3 DNA reads as TGTGCCAGCAGCGTAGAGGCTGGGGTAGGGTCACCCCTCCACTTT. Translation: CASSVEAGVGSPLHF.

This clonotype has only a few counts. Germline and junction disagree at one end, which may indicate a read error. This rearrangement joins TRBV10-3 to TRBJ2-5, with D unclear. This CDR3 contains 14 residues. Germline V gives CDR1 ENHRY, CDR2 SYGVKD. The CDR3 loop is CASSYGPPSETQYF. In nucleotides, the CDR3 is TGTGCCAGCAGTTACGGACCGCCGTCGGAGACCCAGTACTTC.

The chain is built from TRBV20-1 and TRBJ1-1; D remains unclear. The V and J ends lost 2 bases and 1 base respectively, with 11 bases between them. The CDR3 consists of 14 residues. Germline CDR1 and CDR2: DFQATT and SNEGSKA (reference sequence). CDR3 loop: CSARIRRTNTEAFF. Here the CDR3 DNA reads TGCAGTGCTAGAATACGACGGACGAACACTGAAGCTTTCTTT.

The chain is built from TRBV20-1 and TRBJ2-7; TRBD2 agrees at 10 bases. This CDR3 comprises 15 residues. V lost 5 bases and J lost 6; bases outside the gene matches: 13. Germline loops: CDR1 DFQATT, CDR2 SNEGSKA (reference sequence). CDR3 in DNA: TGCAGTGCTCAGGCCGCGGCTAGCGGGAGAGGCGAGCAGTACTTC. Translation gives CSAQAAASGRGEQYF.

This clonotype has a single count. No conserved phenylalanine or tryptophan is present at the end of the CDR3, so a read error is the likely explanation. The CDR3 protein is CSVEGPEDYGYTL. The DNA for the CDR3 is TGCAGCGTTGAGGGGCCCGAGGACTATGGCTACACCCTC. This sequence joins TRBV29-1 and TRBJ1-2; weak D call: TRBD1 (5 bases). Germline CDR1 reads SQVTM; CDR2 reads ANQGSEA. CDR3 length equals 13 residues. The ends were cut back, 3 bases at V and 3 bases at J, with 11 bases in the middle.

This clonotype was counted at least ten times. This chain connects TRBV9 to TRBJ1-6; 7 nucleotides line up with TRBD1. After removal of 4 bases from V and 8 bases from J, the junction contained 3 bases not matched to a gene. The CDR3 loop spans 13 amino acids. CDR1 is SGDLS, CDR2 YYNGEE, per germline. In nucleotides, the CDR3 is TGTGCCAGCAGCATGGGGACAGATTCACCCCTCCACTTT. It translates to CASSMGTDSPLHF.

The rearrangement joins TRBV2 to TRBJ2-5; D is uncertain. This CDR3 region has 13 residues. The ends were cut back, 3 bases at V and 2 bases at J, with 7 bases in the middle. Germline assignment: CDR1 SNHLY and CDR2 FYNNEI. CDR3 nucleotides: TGTGCCAGCAGTGAGGGCCAACAAGAGACCCAGTACTTC. Protein: CASSEGQQETQYF.

The rearrangement links TRBV25-1 to TRBJ1-1, with 8 bases that match TRBD1. The CDR3 has 15 residues. Germline lookup yields CDR1 MGHDK and CDR2 SYGVNS. With 3 bases clipped from V and 11 bases from J, the junction kept 14 bases outside the gene matches. The CDR3 loop is CASSDNRHGTGFAFF. The CDR3, as DNA: TGTGCCAGCAGTGATAATCGTCATGGGACAGGTTTCGCTTTCTTT.

This clonotype was seen many times. This chain connects TRBV6-5 to TRBJ2-7; tentatively, D is TRBD1 (6 bases). CDR3 length equals 12 residues. Trimming removed 6 bases from V and 3 bases from J, with 9 bases in between. In germline, CDR1 is MNHEY, CDR2 SVGAGI. The CDR3 here is CASRKDSYEQYF. CDR3 DNA sequence: TGTGCCAGCAGAAAGGACAGCTACGAGCAGTACTTC.

The rearrangement joins TRBV20-1 to TRBJ1-1; D is unclear. CDR1 DFQATT and CDR2 SNEGSKA come from the germline V gene (reference sequence). Trimming shortened V by 0 bases and J by 5 bases, and 13 bases separated the two germline ends. This CDR3 has 14 residues. The CDR3 DNA reads TGCAGTGCTAGAGAAGGCGCGTTGGTTACTGAAGCTTTCTTT. This gives the protein CSAREGALVTEAFF.

CDR3 region: CSADRDRDAEAQYF. CDR3 in DNA: TGCAGTGCAGACCGGGACAGGGACGCTGAGGCCCAGTACTTC. The rearrangement uses TRBV20-1 and TRBJ2-5; TRBD1 matches 9 bases. The V and J ends lost 6 bases and 9 bases, in that order; junction bases with no gene match: 14. The germline gives CDR1 DFQATT, CDR2 SNEGSKA (reference sequence). The CDR3 loop spans 14 amino acids.

A word on this clonotype: This may arise from a read error, as a much more abundant clone is one base away. V usage is TRBV7-9 and J usage is TRBJ1-4; the D is unclear. The germline V gene has CDR1 SEHNR and CDR2 FQNEAQ (reference sequence). The CDR3 is made up of 13 amino acids. The CDR3 sequence is CASSQDGTGKPFF. As DNA, the CDR3 is TGTGCCAGCAGCCAGGACGGAACGGGAAAACCGTTTTTT.

This clonotype was observed once. The chain links TRBV7-3 to TRBJ2-3; D unresolved. The CDR3 spans 15 residues. V lost 4 bases to trimming and J lost 2 bases, with 13 bases between them. Germline V gene data show CDR1 as SGHTA and CDR2 as FQGTGA. The CDR3 bases are TGTGCCAGCAGCTCGATGAATGTGTACACAGATACGCAGTATTTT. Amino acid sequence: CASSSMNVYTDTQYF.

This clonotype was observed a handful of times. J is TRBJ2-7 and V is TRBV9; 10 bases are shared with TRBD2. The CDR3 length is 15 residues. Germline V gives CDR1 SGDLS, CDR2 YYNGEE. The ends lost 3 bases at V and 6 bases at J; junction bases unmatched: 9. CDR3 sequence: CASSESSGSLFEQYF. CDR3 coding DNA: TGTGCCAGCAGCGAGTCTAGCGGGAGTTTGTTCGAGCAGTACTTC. Together with reference TRBV9 and TRBJ2-7, the CDR3 gives the full variable domain: DSGVTQTPKHLITATGQRVTLRCSPRSGDLSVYWYQQSLDQGLQFLIQYYNGEERAKGNILERFSAQQFPDLHSELNLSSLELGDSALYFCASSESSGSLFEQYFGPGTRLTVT.

This clonotype was counted a few times. This CDR3 is missing its conserved last phenylalanine or tryptophan, likely due to a read error. The DNA is omitted, as the CDR3 cannot be located on it reliably, and the CDR3 follows TCRdb's listing. The gene calls are TRBV25-1 and TRBJ1-6. The germline gives CDR1 MGHDK, CDR2 SYGVNS. The CDR3 is 10 amino acids in total, end residues counted. The CDR3 region is CASSEYIPDL.

This sequence joins TRBV12-3 or TRBV12-4 and TRBJ2-7; 8 bases fit TRBD1. The CDR3 runs to 15 residues. Unmatched junction bases numbered 11, after V lost 8 bases and J lost 2 bases. CDR3 coding DNA: TGTGCCAGCTCACCAATGTTACAGGGGGCCTACGAGCAGTACTTC. It translates to CASSPMLQGAYEQYF.

V gene TRBV24-1 combines with J gene TRBJ1-5; a weak D match, TRBD1 (6 bases). From germline, CDR1 is KGHDR and CDR2 SFDVKD. The CDR3 sequence is 15 residues long. V shed 2 bases and J shed 1 base, with 8 bases lying between them. In DNA form, the CDR3 reads TGTGCCACCAGTGATTCGGGACAAAGCAATCAGCCCCAGCATTTT. It is translated as CATSDSGQSNQPQHF.